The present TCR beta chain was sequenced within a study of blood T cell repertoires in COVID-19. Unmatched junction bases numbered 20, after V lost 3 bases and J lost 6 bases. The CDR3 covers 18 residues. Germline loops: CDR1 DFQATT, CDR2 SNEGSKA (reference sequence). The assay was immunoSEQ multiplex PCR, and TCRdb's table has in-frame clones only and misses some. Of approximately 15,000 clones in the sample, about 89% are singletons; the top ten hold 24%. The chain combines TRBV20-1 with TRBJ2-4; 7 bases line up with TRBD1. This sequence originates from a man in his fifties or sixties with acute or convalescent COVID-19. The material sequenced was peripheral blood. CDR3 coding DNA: TGCAGTGCTAGTAATCCCAAGGGACAGTTTATTTCACGAAACATTCAGTACTTC. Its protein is CSASNPKGQFISRNIQYF.